This T cell receptor (beta chain) stems from a study of cytomegalovirus exposure and HLA in healthy donors. Study-wide findings and caveats: CMV antigen specificity of three CMV-associated chains was confirmed in vitro. Links to common viral pathogens appeared, in a later analysis, for several of the most significant clusters. Among TCR sequences, most were rare, though some public TCRs appeared in many donors. Prior analysis indicated that the majority of TCR beta V segments exhibited productivity approximately 90% or approximately 30% of the time.

The PCR contained 60 Vbeta and 13 Jbeta primers. Sequenced by immunoSEQ multiplex PCR; TCRdb stores in-frame clones only, minus some. Here the sample spans 150,000 to 200,000 clones, around three quarters being singletons. The length of the CDR3 is 15 residues. Looked up from germline, CDR1 is MNHEY and CDR2 is SMNVEV (reference sequence). V lost 6 bases and J 2 bases, leaving 14 bases between the germline ends. Points on this clone: Its target is unknown.

The clonotype was recovered from a woman aged 25-40 years in good health and CMV-seronegative. The chain employs TRBV27 and TRBJ1-5; maybe TRBD1 (6 bases). The sequenced material came from PBMCs. The CDR3 DNA follows: TGTGCCAGCAGCCCCGGGACATTGGGCAATCAGCCCCAGCATTTT. This sequence encodes CASSPGTLGNQPQHF.